The sequence of this T cell receptor (beta chain) was determined in a study of cytomegalovirus exposure and HLA in healthy donors. General study results and limits: The classifier reportedly diagnosed cytomegalovirus status with high specificity and sensitivity. Reports state that TCR beta sequences accurately predicted most subjects' HLA-A and HLA-B alleles. Productive rates of about 90% or about 30% were seen for most TCR beta V segments in an earlier analysis.

Regarding this clone: What it binds is unknown.

Germline V gene data show CDR1 as MNHNS and CDR2 as SASEGT. Trimming took off 3 bases at V and 4 bases at J, with 7 bases between the two ends. This CDR3 is 13 amino acids long. Nominally healthy donors were sampled, though unrecorded immune exposures were likely. Amplification used 60 Vbeta primers and 13 Jbeta primers. The table came from immunoSEQ multiplex PCR; TCRdb's copy has only in-frame clones and leaves some out. The sample contains roughly 140,000 clones, roughly 80% of which appear only once. The chain links TRBV6-1 to TRBJ2-1; no clear D gene. The sequence was collected from a woman between 40 and 50 years old in good health and CMV-seropositive. The specimen was PBMCs. The CDR3 spells CASSEGLYNEQFF. The CDR3 nucleotides are TGTGCCAGCAGTGAGGGCCTTTACAATGAGCAGTTCTTC.